The rows below give T cell receptor beta chains drawn from one sample of a study of CD8 T cells in ankylosing spondylitis. A single record per CDR3 protein comes from TCRdb applying MiXCR to the 5' RACE reads. The repertoire has around 30,000 distinct CDR3 sequences, 5% to 5.5% of them found once; the top ten carry approximately 1.7%. The specimen sequenced was blood, either unsorted or a sorted T cell fraction (not recorded which). Receptors were obtained from a female donor with ankylosing spondylitis or in good health (not recorded which). The CDR3 runs from the conserved cysteine through the conserved F or W. Fields, in order: D gene, CDR3 length, clone size, V gene, J gene, CDR3 DNA, CDR3 protein. A D gene is named only where the DNA matches it firmly. Only part of the rows carry a size: once, few, many, or a class if the clone is expanded.

D gene: .
CDR3 length: 17
clone size: many
V gene: TRBV9
J gene: TRBJ2-1
CDR3 DNA: TGTGCCAGCAGCGTAGAAAAGACTAGACCTTCGGGCAATGAGCAGTTCTTC
CDR3 protein: CASSVEKTRPSGNEQFF

D gene: .
CDR3 length: 16
clone size: many
V gene: TRBV9
J gene: TRBJ2-7
CDR3 DNA: TGTGCCAGCAGCGCAGGCACGGGAGAGGGTCTCTACGAGCAGTACTTC
CDR3 protein: CASSAGTGEGLYEQYF

D gene: .
CDR3 length: 14
clone size: medium-sized
V gene: TRBV9
J gene: TRBJ1-3
CDR3 DNA: TGTGCCAGCAGTCGGGAGGGCTCTGGAAACACCATATATTTT
CDR3 protein: CASSREGSGNTIYF

D gene: .
CDR3 length: 15
clone size: many
V gene: TRBV9
J gene: TRBJ1-2
CDR3 DNA: TGTGCCAGCAGCGTAGTGAGAGCGGGGGCTGGCGGCTACACCTTC
CDR3 protein: CASSVVRAGAGGYTF

D gene: .
CDR3 length: 14
clone size: few
V gene: TRBV9
J gene: TRBJ2-7
CDR3 DNA: TGTGCCAGCAGTCCCATCGGGGACGCCTACGAGCAGTACTTC
CDR3 protein: CASSPIGDAYEQYF

D gene: .
CDR3 length: 13
clone size: many
V gene: TRBV9
J gene: TRBJ2-5
CDR3 DNA: TGTGCCAGCAGCGTAGTCCCGGAAGAGACCCAGTACTTC
CDR3 protein: CASSVVPEETQYF

D gene: .
CDR3 length: 15
clone size: many
V gene: TRBV9
J gene: TRBJ2-4
CDR3 DNA: TGTGCCAGCAGTCCCTCGCAGATAGCCAAAAACATTCAGTACTTC
CDR3 protein: CASSPSQIAKNIQYF

D gene: TRBD2
CDR3 length: 14
clone size: .
V gene: TRBV12-3/TRBV12-4
J gene: TRBJ2-7
CDR3 DNA: TGTGCCAGCAAACCCGGGACTAGCGGCTACGAGCAGTACTTC
CDR3 protein: CASKPGTSGYEQYF

D gene: .
CDR3 length: 15
clone size: .
V gene: TRBV9
J gene: TRBJ2-5
CDR3 DNA: TGTGCCAGCAGCGTAGGACTGGGGGTGCAAGAGACCCAGTACTTC
CDR3 protein: CASSVGLGVQETQYF

D gene: .
CDR3 length: 15
clone size: many
V gene: TRBV9
J gene: TRBJ2-3
CDR3 DNA: TGTGCCAGCAGCGTAGCGGCGATAGTGACAGATACGCAGTATTTT
CDR3 protein: CASSVAAIVTDTQYF

D gene: .
CDR3 length: 15
clone size: many
V gene: TRBV9
J gene: TRBJ2-6
CDR3 DNA: TGTGCCAGCAGCGTATTAGCCTCTGGGGCCAACGTCCTGACTTTC
CDR3 protein: CASSVLASGANVLTF

D gene: TRBD2
CDR3 length: 15
clone size: many
V gene: TRBV9
J gene: TRBJ2-7
CDR3 DNA: TGTGCCAGCAGCGTAGTAGCGGGAGGGCCTAACGAGCAGTACTTC
CDR3 protein: CASSVVAGGPNEQYF

D gene: .
CDR3 length: 14
clone size: many
V gene: TRBV9
J gene: TRBJ2-5
CDR3 DNA: TGTGCCAGCAGCACGACCGGGGCCAGGGAGACCCAGTACTTC
CDR3 protein: CASSTTGARETQYF

D gene: TRBD2
CDR3 length: 16
clone size: many
V gene: TRBV9
J gene: TRBJ2-3
CDR3 DNA: TGTGCCAGCAGCGTTGTAAGCGGGGGGGCCCCAGATACGCAGTATTTT
CDR3 protein: CASSVVSGGAPDTQYF

D gene: TRBD2
CDR3 length: 16
clone size: medium-sized
V gene: TRBV9
J gene: TRBJ2-2
CDR3 DNA: TGTGCCAGCAGCGTTAGGACTAGCGGGAGGACCGGGGAGCTGTTTTTT
CDR3 protein: CASSVRTSGRTGELFF

D gene: .
CDR3 length: 19
clone size: medium-sized
V gene: TRBV9
J gene: TRBJ2-1
CDR3 DNA: TGTGCCAGCAGCGTTTCTGGATTTGGGGAGGTGAGCTCCTACAATGAGCAGTTCTTC
CDR3 protein: CASSVSGFGEVSSYNEQFF

D gene: TRBD1
CDR3 length: 16
clone size: .
V gene: TRBV9
J gene: TRBJ2-3
CDR3 DNA: TGTGCCAGCAGCGTAGTGGGGACAGGGGGCCCAGATACGCAGTATTTT
CDR3 protein: CASSVVGTGGPDTQYF

D gene: .
CDR3 length: 15
clone size: medium-sized
V gene: TRBV9
J gene: TRBJ2-3
CDR3 DNA: TGTGCCAGCAGCGTAGTGGGAGGGGGAACAGATACGCAGTATTTT
CDR3 protein: CASSVVGGGTDTQYF

D gene: TRBD1
CDR3 length: 21
clone size: few
V gene: TRBV9
J gene: TRBJ1-3
CDR3 DNA: TGTGCCAGCAGCGTTGCGAACAGGGGGCGCGGGACCCTTAGCTCTGGAAACACCATATATTTT
CDR3 protein: CASSVANRGRGTLSSGNTIYF

D gene: .
CDR3 length: 13
clone size: many
V gene: TRBV9
J gene: TRBJ1-3
CDR3 DNA: TGTGCCAGCAGCGTAGATCCGGGAAACACCATATATTTT
CDR3 protein: CASSVDPGNTIYF

D gene: .
CDR3 length: 14
clone size: many
V gene: TRBV9
J gene: TRBJ2-7
CDR3 DNA: TGTGCCAGCAGCGTAGGAGGAACGCAGGTCGAGCAGTACTTC
CDR3 protein: CASSVGGTQVEQYF

D gene: .
CDR3 length: 16
clone size: few
V gene: TRBV9
J gene: TRBJ2-5
CDR3 DNA: TGTGCCAGCAGCGTAGCGGCCAACCCTCCCCAAGAGACCCAGTACTTC
CDR3 protein: CASSVAANPPQETQYF

D gene: .
CDR3 length: 13
clone size: many
V gene: TRBV9
J gene: TRBJ2-5
CDR3 DNA: TGTGCCAGCGGGAGTCCCGGTCCAGAGACCCAGTACTTC
CDR3 protein: CASGSPGPETQYF

D gene: .
CDR3 length: 16
clone size: many
V gene: TRBV9
J gene: TRBJ2-3
CDR3 DNA: TGTGCCAGCAGCGTAACTCTAGCGCAACCCACAGATACGCAGTATTTT
CDR3 protein: CASSVTLAQPTDTQYF

D gene: .
CDR3 length: 14
clone size: many
V gene: TRBV9
J gene: TRBJ2-1
CDR3 DNA: TGTGCCAGCAGCGAGGGGGGCTGGACTAACGAGCAGTTCTTC
CDR3 protein: CASSEGGWTNEQFF

D gene: TRBD1
CDR3 length: 16
clone size: medium-sized
V gene: TRBV9
J gene: TRBJ2-7
CDR3 DNA: TGTGCCAGCAGCCCGGGACAGGGGGCCCACTCCTACGAGCAGTACTTC
CDR3 protein: CASSPGQGAHSYEQYF

D gene: .
CDR3 length: 15
clone size: .
V gene: TRBV9
J gene: TRBJ2-1
CDR3 DNA: TGTGCCAGCAGCGTAACCCCGGGGGGACAATATGAGCAGTTCTTC
CDR3 protein: CASSVTPGGQYEQFF

D gene: .
CDR3 length: 12
clone size: many
V gene: TRBV9
J gene: TRBJ1-2
CDR3 DNA: TGTGCCAGCAGCGTGCCCCCCATGGAAGAAACCTTC
CDR3 protein: CASSVPPMEETF

D gene: .
CDR3 length: 14
clone size: .
V gene: TRBV9
J gene: TRBJ1-3
CDR3 DNA: TGTGCCAGCAGCGGCGACAGTTATGGAAACACCATATATTTT
CDR3 protein: CASSGDSYGNTIYF

D gene: .
CDR3 length: 13
clone size: medium-sized
V gene: TRBV9
J gene: TRBJ1-1
CDR3 DNA: TGTGCCAGCAGCGTAGAACGTCAGTCTGAAGCTTTCTTT
CDR3 protein: CASSVERQSEAFF

D gene: .
CDR3 length: 18
clone size: many
V gene: TRBV9
J gene: TRBJ1-3
CDR3 DNA: TGTGCCAGCGCTCGTTCGAGCGCGAGGGATATCTCTGGAAACACCATATATTTT
CDR3 protein: CASARSSARDISGNTIYF

D gene: TRBD1
CDR3 length: 15
clone size: many
V gene: TRBV9
J gene: TRBJ2-3
CDR3 DNA: TGTGCCAGCAGCGTAGACAGGGGACCCACAGATACGCAGTATTTT
CDR3 protein: CASSVDRGPTDTQYF

D gene: .
CDR3 length: 13
clone size: few
V gene: TRBV29-1
J gene: TRBJ1-1
CDR3 DNA: TGCAGCGTTGAGGGGACTCAGAACACTGAAGCTTTCTTT
CDR3 protein: CSVEGTQNTEAFF

D gene: .
CDR3 length: 15
clone size: many
V gene: TRBV9
J gene: TRBJ1-1
CDR3 DNA: TGTGCCAGCAGCGCCCAAGGGACATTGAACACTGAAGCTTTCTTT
CDR3 protein: CASSAQGTLNTEAFF

D gene: TRBD2
CDR3 length: 16
clone size: many
V gene: TRBV9
J gene: TRBJ2-1
CDR3 DNA: TGTGCCAGCAGCGCCCGACTAGCGGGGTCCTACAATGAGCAGTTCTTC
CDR3 protein: CASSARLAGSYNEQFF

D gene: .
CDR3 length: 14
clone size: many
V gene: TRBV9
J gene: TRBJ1-2
CDR3 DNA: TGTGCCAGCAGCGGACCAAGGCCCCTTTATGGCTACACCTTC
CDR3 protein: CASSGPRPLYGYTF

D gene: TRBD1
CDR3 length: 13
clone size: few
V gene: TRBV9
J gene: TRBJ2-1
CDR3 DNA: TGTGCCAGCAGCGGTATGACAGGGGCTGAGCAGTTCTTC
CDR3 protein: CASSGMTGAEQFF

D gene: TRBD2
CDR3 length: 16
clone size: many
V gene: TRBV9
J gene: TRBJ2-1
CDR3 DNA: TGTGCCAGCAGCGTAGCTACAGCGGGAGTATACAATGAGCAGTTCTTC
CDR3 protein: CASSVATAGVYNEQFF

D gene: .
CDR3 length: 15
clone size: many
V gene: TRBV9
J gene: TRBJ1-1
CDR3 DNA: TGTGCCAGCAGCGCCAGGTCCGGGGGGAACACTGAAGCTTTCTTT
CDR3 protein: CASSARSGGNTEAFF